One and the same sample provided the 16 T cell receptor beta chains below, sequenced in a study of blood T cell repertoires in COVID-19. Clones were sequenced by immunoSEQ multiplex PCR, and TCRdb holds only the in-frame ones, with some missing. The sample has about 120,000 clones, over 80% seen once. Sequenced material: peripheral blood. These receptors all stem from a man under 40 with acute or convalescent COVID-19.

This clone has more than one count but fewer than ten. This chain links TRBV11-2 with TRBJ1-4; TRBD1 aligns across 11 bases. The CDR3 loop spans 15 amino acids. Trimming removed 3 bases from V and 5 bases from J; junction bases left unmatched: 2. Germline V CDR1 and CDR2: SGHAT, FQNNGV. The CDR3 coding sequence is TGTGCCAGCAGCTTGGGGACAGGGGGGAATGAAAAACTGTTTTTT. Translation: CASSLGTGGNEKLFF.

The CDR3 DNA reads TGTGCCAGCAGCCAAGGGACTAGCGGGGGGTTGACAGATACGCAGTATTTT. Protein sequence: CASSQGTSGGLTDTQYF. The gene calls are TRBV4-2 and TRBJ2-3; TRBD2 agrees at 14 bases. V lost 1 base to trimming and J lost 3 bases; unmatched junction nucleotides: 3. Looked up from germline, CDR1 is LGHNA and CDR2 is YNFKEQ. This CDR3 is 17 amino acids long.

CDR3 nucleotides: TGTGCCAGCAGTGAAGGGCCCAGGGACACTGAAGCTTTCTTT. Its protein is CASSEGPRDTEAFF. The gene calls are TRBV6-1 and TRBJ1-1; D may be TRBD1 (5 bases). Trimming shortened V by 1 base and J by 3 bases, and 9 bases separated the two germline ends. CDR3 length equals 14 residues. Germline V gene lookup returns CDR1 MNHNS and CDR2 SASEGT.

The chain couples TRBV27 to TRBJ1-2; D may be TRBD1 (6 bases). The CDR3 totals 14 residues. Trimming took 0 bases from V and 1 from J, leaving 6 bases between them. Germline CDR1 reads MNHEY; CDR2 reads SMNVEV (reference sequence). CDR3 residues: CASSLSDSNYGYTF. The CDR3 nucleotides are TGTGCCAGCAGTTTATCGGACAGTAACTATGGCTACACCTTC.

This rearrangement joins TRBV5-4 to TRBJ2-5; 8 bases are shared with TRBD2. The junction had 7 bases not matched to a gene; V was cut back by 2 bases and J by 4 bases. CDR3 size: 15 residues. Germline loops: CDR1 SGHNT, CDR2 YYREEE (reference sequence). This CDR3 is CASSFGGGPRETQYF. In DNA, the CDR3 is TGTGCCAGCAGCTTCGGCGGGGGGCCTCGAGAGACCCAGTACTTC.

The J gene is TRBJ2-7, the V gene TRBV19; maybe TRBD1 (6 bases). V dropped 1 base and J dropped 3 bases, with 10 bases sitting between them. There are 14 residues in the CDR3. The germline V gene encodes CDR1 LNHDA and CDR2 SQIVND (reference sequence). CDR3 bases: TGTGCCAGTAGTATAGTAGGACAGAACTACGAGCAGTACTTC. It is translated as CASSIVGQNYEQYF.

This clone was found once. The genes are TRBV5-6 and TRBJ1-6, with unresolved D. V dropped 3 bases and J dropped 0 bases, with 13 bases sitting between them. Germline V gives CDR1 SGHDT, CDR2 YYEEEE. The CDR3 sequence is 17 residues long. This CDR3 reads CASSSTSGSSYNSPLHF. The CDR3 DNA follows: TGTGCCAGCAGCTCTACCAGCGGGAGCTCCTATAATTCACCCCTCCACTTT.

This chain connects TRBV5-4 to TRBJ2-7, with TRBD1 matching 9 bases. Per germline, CDR1 SGHNT and CDR2 YYREEE (reference sequence). This CDR3 comprises 14 residues. J was trimmed by 3 bases and V by 4 bases; bases with no gene match: 5. This CDR3 is CASSPGQGFYEQYF. The CDR3 DNA sequence: TGTGCCAGCAGCCCGGGACAGGGATTCTACGAGCAGTACTTC.

V and J are TRBV11-2 and TRBJ2-2, with D unclear. CDR3 length: 13 residues. Looked up from germline, CDR1 is SGHAT and CDR2 is FQNNGV. Trimming cost V 0 bases and J 5 bases, with 4 bases left between them. The CDR3 DNA reads TGTGCCAGCAGCTTAGAACGGACCGGGGAGCTGTTTTTT. Translation gives CASSLERTGELFF.

The chain couples TRBV6-1 to TRBJ2-3, with 9 bases that match TRBD2. V trimming: 3 bases; J trimming: 0 bases; junction bases outside the gene matches: 4. Germline V gene sequence: CDR1 MNHNS, CDR2 SASEGT. There are 16 residues in the CDR3. Here the CDR3 DNA reads TGTGCCAGCAGTGAGACTAGCGGATCTAGCACAGATACGCAGTATTTT. Protein sequence: CASSETSGSSTDTQYF.

A few counts support this clone. The chain is built from TRBV5-5 and TRBJ2-2; D gene uncertain. The CDR3 totals 15 residues. The V and J ends lost 0 bases and 4 bases respectively, with 10 bases between them. Germline loops: CDR1 SGHKS, CDR2 YYEKEE (reference sequence). CDR3 coding DNA: TGTGCCAGCAGCTTGGACTGGGCAGGCACCGGGGAGCTGTTTTTT. Translation: CASSLDWAGTGELFF.

This chain joins TRBV9 and TRBJ2-3; TRBD2 aligns across 7 bases. Germline CDR1 and CDR2: SGDLS and YYNGEE. J lost 2 bases, V lost 4 bases, and 13 bases had no gene match. The CDR3 runs 17 residues. CDR3 sequence (DNA): TGTGCCAGCAGCACCGTGGGTCCAGCGGGACCCACAGATACGCAGTATTTT. It specifies CASSTVGPAGPTDTQYF.

The chain combines TRBV6-5 with TRBJ2-1; 7 positions agree with TRBD2. V trimming: 4 bases; J trimming: 6 bases; junction bases outside the gene matches: 12. This CDR3 comprises 16 residues. The germline CDR1 and CDR2 sequences are MNHEY and SVGAGI. The DNA of the CDR3 is TGTGCCAGCAGTTTGAACCGGGACTACCCAATCAATGAGCAGTTCTTC. Protein product: CASSLNRDYPINEQFF.

This clone was found a few times. This chain uses TRBV6-6 with TRBJ1-4; TRBD1 matches 11 bases. The CDR3 runs to 12 residues. V shed 8 bases and J 7 bases; nucleotides not matched to a gene: 0. Germline CDR1 is MNHNY and CDR2 is SVGAGI (reference sequence). This CDR3 reads CASGQGAEKLFF. The CDR3 nucleotides are TGTGCCAGCGGACAGGGGGCTGAAAAACTGTTTTTT.

The rearrangement uses TRBV6-1 and TRBJ1-5; D gene ambiguous. V lost 2 bases and J lost 4, with 9 bases in between. CDR3 size: 14 residues. CDR1 and CDR2 (germline): MNHNS, SASEGT. CDR3 residues: CASSERGGNQPQHF. In DNA form, the CDR3 reads TGTGCCAGCAGTGAACGGGGAGGGAATCAGCCCCAGCATTTT.

The chain recombines TRBV5-1 with TRBJ2-7; 9 nucleotides align to TRBD2. V lost 2 bases, J lost 4 bases, and 10 bases stayed unmatched. Per the germline V gene, CDR1 is SGHRS and CDR2 is YFSETQ. The CDR3 length is 16 residues. The CDR3 region has the DNA TGCGCCAGCAGCTTTAGTCGGCTAGCGGGGATTTACGAGCAGTACGTC. Its translation is CASSFSRLAGIYEQYV.